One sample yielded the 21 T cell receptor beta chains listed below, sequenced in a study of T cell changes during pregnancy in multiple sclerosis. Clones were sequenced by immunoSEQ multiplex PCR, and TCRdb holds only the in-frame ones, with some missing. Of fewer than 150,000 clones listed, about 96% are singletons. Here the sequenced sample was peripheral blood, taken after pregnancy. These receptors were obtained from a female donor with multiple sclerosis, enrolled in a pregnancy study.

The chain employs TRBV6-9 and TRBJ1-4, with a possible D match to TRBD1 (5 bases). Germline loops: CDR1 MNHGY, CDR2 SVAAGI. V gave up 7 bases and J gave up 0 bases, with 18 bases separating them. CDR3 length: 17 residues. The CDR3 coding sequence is TGTGCCAGCAACCCAGGGAGGCCCGAAGCAACTAATGAAAAACTGTTTTTT. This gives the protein CASNPGRPEATNEKLFF.

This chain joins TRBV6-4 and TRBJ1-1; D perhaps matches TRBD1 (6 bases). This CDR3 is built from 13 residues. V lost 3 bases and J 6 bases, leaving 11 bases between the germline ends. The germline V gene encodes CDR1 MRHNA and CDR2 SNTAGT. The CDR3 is CASSEAQGSEAFF. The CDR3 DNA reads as TGTGCCAGCAGTGAAGCACAGGGCTCTGAAGCTTTCTTT.

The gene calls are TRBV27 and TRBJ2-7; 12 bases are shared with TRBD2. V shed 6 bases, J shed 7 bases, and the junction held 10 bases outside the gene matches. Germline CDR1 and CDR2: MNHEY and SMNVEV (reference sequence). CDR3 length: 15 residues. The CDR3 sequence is CASSPTTSGSGEQYF. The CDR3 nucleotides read TGTGCCAGCAGCCCAACGACTAGCGGGAGTGGAGAGCAGTACTTC.

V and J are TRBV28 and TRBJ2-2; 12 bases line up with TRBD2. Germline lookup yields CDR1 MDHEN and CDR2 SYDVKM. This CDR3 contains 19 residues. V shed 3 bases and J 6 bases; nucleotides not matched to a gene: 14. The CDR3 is CASSLEELLAGGEAGELFF. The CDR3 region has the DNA TGTGCCAGCAGTTTGGAAGAACTACTAGCGGGAGGAGAGGCCGGGGAGCTGTTTTTT. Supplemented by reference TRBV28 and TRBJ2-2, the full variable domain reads DVKVTQSSRYLVKRTGEKVFLECVQDMDHENMFWYRQDPGLGLRLIYFSYDVKMKEKGDIPEGYSVSREKKERFSLILESASTNQTSMYLCASSLEELLAGGEAGELFFGEGSRLTVL.

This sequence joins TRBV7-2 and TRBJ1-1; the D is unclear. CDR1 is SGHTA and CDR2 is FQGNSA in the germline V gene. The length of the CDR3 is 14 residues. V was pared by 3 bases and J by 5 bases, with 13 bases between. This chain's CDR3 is CASSFTTSGTEAFF. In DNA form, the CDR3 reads TGTGCCAGCAGCTTTACGACATCGGGGACTGAAGCTTTCTTT.

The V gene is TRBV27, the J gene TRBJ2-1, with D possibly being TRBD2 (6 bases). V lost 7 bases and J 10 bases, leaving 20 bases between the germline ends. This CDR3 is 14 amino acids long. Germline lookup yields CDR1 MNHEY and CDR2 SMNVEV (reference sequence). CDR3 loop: CASTVGAGSREQFF. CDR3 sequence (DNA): TGTGCCAGCACCGTAGGTGCGGGGTCGAGGGAGCAGTTCTTC.

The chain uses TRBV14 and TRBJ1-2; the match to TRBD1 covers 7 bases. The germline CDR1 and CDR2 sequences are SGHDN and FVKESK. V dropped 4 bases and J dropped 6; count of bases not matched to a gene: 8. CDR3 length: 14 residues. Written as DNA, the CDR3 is TGTGCCAGCAGCCCGAGGGACAGCGAGGATGGCTACACCTTC. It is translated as CASSPRDSEDGYTF.

The CDR3 loop reads CASSQEGAGLVYEQYF. In DNA, the CDR3 is TGTGCCAGCAGCCAAGAGGGAGCGGGATTGGTTTACGAGCAGTACTTC. The chain carries TRBV4-2 and TRBJ2-7, with TRBD2 identical over 7 bases. The CDR3 covers 16 residues. CDR1 is LGHNA, CDR2 YNFKEQ, per germline. J gave up 4 bases and V 0 bases, and 9 bases lay outside the gene matches.

The CDR3 DNA is TGTGCCAGCAGGACAGGGCCCAAAAAAGAGACCCAGTACTTC. Protein: CASRTGPKKETQYF. The chain uses TRBV7-9 and TRBJ2-5; TRBD1 matches 7 bases. Trimming removed 6 bases from V and 3 bases from J; junction bases left unmatched: 7. CDR1 SEHNR and CDR2 FQNEAQ come from the germline V gene (reference sequence). This CDR3 comprises 14 residues.

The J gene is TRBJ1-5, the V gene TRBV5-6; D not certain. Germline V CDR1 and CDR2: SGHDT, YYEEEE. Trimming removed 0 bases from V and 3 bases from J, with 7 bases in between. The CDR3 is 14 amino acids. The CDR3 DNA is TGTGCCAGCAGCTTGGGGAGGGCCAATCAGCCCCAGCATTTT. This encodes CASSLGRANQPQHF.

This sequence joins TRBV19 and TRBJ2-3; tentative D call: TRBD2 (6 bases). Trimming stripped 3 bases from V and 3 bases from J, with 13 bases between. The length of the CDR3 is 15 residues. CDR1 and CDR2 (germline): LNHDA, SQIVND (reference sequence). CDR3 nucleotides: TGTGCCAGTAGTATCCAGGGAGGTGGGACAGATACGCAGTATTTT. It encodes CASSIQGGGTDTQYF.

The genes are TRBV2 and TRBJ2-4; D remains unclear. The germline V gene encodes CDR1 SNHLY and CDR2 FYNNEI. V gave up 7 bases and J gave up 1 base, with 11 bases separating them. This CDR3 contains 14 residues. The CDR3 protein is CASKTNWAKNIQYF. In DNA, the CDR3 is TGTGCCAGCAAGACAAACTGGGCCAAAAACATTCAGTACTTC.

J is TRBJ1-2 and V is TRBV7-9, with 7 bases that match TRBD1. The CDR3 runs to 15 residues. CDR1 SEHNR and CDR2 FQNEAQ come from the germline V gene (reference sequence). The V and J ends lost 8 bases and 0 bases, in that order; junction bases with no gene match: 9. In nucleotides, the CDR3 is TGTGCCAGCTCCCGAGAGACAGGGACTAACTATGGCTACACCTTC. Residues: CASSRETGTNYGYTF.

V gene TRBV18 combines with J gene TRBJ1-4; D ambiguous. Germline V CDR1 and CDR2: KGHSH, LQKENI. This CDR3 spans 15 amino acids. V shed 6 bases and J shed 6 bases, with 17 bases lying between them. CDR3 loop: CASSDQAVEYEKLFF. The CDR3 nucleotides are TGTGCCAGCTCCGACCAGGCAGTAGAGTATGAAAAACTGTTTTTT. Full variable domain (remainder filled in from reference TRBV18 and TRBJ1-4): NAGVMQNPRHLVRRRGQEARLRCSPMKGHSHVYWYRQLPEEGLKFMVYLQKENIIDESGMPKERFSAEFPKEGPSILRIQQVVRGDSAAYFCASSDQAVEYEKLFFGSGTQLSVL.

The CDR3 reads CASSVGPSSYEQYF. The CDR3 region has the DNA TGTGCCAGTAGCGTGGGCCCCAGCTCCTACGAGCAGTACTTC. The V call is TRBV19, the J call TRBJ2-7; the D is unclear. V gave up 6 bases and J gave up 0 bases, with 12 bases separating them. This CDR3 spans 14 amino acids. Germline-derived CDR1 and CDR2 are LNHDA and SQIVND (reference sequence).

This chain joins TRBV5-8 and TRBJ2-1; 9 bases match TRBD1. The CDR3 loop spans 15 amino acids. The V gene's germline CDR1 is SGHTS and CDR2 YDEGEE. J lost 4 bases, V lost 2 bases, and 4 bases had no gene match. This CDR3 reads CASSLQGARYNEQFF. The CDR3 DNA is TGTGCCAGCAGCTTACAGGGGGCGAGGTACAATGAGCAGTTCTTC.

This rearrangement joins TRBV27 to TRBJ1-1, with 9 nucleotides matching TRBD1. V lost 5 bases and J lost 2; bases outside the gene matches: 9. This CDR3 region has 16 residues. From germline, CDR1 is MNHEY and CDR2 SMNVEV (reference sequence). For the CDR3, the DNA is TGTGCCAGCAGTCTTAAACAGGGGGCAGGAAACACTGAAGCTTTCTTT. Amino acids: CASSLKQGAGNTEAFF.

In DNA form, the CDR3 reads TGTGCCAGCACCGTCGAAGCGGGATACTACGAGCAGTACTTC. It is translated as CASTVEAGYYEQYF. V usage is TRBV7-6 and J usage is TRBJ2-7, with 7 positions matching TRBD2. The V gene's germline CDR1 is SGHVS and CDR2 FNYEAQ. The ends lost 7 bases at V and 3 bases at J; junction bases unmatched: 9. This CDR3 comprises 14 residues.

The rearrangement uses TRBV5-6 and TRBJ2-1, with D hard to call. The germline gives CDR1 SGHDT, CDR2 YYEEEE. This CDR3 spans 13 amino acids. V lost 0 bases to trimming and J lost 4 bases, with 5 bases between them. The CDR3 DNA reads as TGTGCCAGCAGCTTGGACAGTTACAATGAGCAGTTCTTC. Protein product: CASSLDSYNEQFF.

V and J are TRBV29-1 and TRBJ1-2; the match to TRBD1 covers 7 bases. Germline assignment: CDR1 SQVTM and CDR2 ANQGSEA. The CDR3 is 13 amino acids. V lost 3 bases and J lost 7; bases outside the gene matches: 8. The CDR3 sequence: CSVDNRGIGGYTF. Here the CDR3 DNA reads TGCAGCGTTGATAACAGGGGAATAGGTGGCTACACCTTC.

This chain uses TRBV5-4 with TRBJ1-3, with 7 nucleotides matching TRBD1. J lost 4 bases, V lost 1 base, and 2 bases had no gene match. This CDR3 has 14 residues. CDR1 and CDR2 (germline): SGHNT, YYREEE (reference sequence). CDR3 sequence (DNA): TGTGCCAGCAGCTTGACAGGGGACGGAAACACCATATATTTT. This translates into CASSLTGDGNTIYF.